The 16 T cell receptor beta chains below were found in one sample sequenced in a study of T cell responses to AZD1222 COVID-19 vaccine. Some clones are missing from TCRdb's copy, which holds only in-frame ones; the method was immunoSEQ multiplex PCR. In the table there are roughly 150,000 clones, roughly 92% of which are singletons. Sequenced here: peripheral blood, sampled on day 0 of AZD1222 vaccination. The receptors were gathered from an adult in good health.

The CDR3 here is CASSYSSGVNGYTF. The CDR3, as DNA: TGTGCCAGCAGTTACTCGTCAGGGGTGAATGGCTACACCTTC. V usage is TRBV6-5 and J usage is TRBJ1-2; D is perhaps TRBD1 (6 bases). V was cut by 0 bases and J by 6 bases, with 11 bases left in between. The germline V gene has CDR1 MNHEY and CDR2 SVGAGI. The CDR3 length is 14 residues.

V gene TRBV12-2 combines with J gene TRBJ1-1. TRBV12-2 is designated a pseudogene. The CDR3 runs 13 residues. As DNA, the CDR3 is TGTGCAAGTGATTCCCTTAAGAACACTGAAGCTTTCTTT. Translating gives CASDSLKNTEAFF.

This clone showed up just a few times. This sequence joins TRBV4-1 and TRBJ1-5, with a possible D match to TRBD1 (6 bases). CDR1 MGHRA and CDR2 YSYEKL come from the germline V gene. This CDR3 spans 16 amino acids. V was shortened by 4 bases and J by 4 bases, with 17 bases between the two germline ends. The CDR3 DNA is TGCGCCAGCAGCCCTCTCCCGGACAGACCAAATCAGCCCCAGCATTTT. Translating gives CASSPLPDRPNQPQHF.

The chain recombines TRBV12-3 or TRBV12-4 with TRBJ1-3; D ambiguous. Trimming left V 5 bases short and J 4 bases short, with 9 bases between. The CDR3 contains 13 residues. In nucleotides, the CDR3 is TGTGCCAGCAGTCCTCGACGGGGAAACACCATATATTTT. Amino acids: CASSPRRGNTIYF.

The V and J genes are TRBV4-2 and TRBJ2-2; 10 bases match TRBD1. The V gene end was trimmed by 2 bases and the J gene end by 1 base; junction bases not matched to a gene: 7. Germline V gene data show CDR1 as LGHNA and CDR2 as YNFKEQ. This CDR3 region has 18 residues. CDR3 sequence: CASSQLDRGRRNTGELFF. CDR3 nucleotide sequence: TGTGCCAGCAGCCAACTAGACAGGGGGCGTAGGAACACCGGGGAGCTGTTTTTT.

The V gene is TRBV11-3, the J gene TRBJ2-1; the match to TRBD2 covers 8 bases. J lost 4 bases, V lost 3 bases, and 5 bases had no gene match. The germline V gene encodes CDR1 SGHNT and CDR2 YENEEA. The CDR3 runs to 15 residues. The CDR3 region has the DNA TGTGCCAGCAGCTTGGCGGCTAGCGGGTACAATGAGCAGTTCTTC. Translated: CASSLAASGYNEQFF.

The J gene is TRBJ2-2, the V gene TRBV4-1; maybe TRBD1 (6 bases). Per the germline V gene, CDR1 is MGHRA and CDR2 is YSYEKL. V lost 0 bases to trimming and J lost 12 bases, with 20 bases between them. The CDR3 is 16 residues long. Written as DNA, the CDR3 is TGCGCCAGCAGCCAAGATTTAGTGGGACATACAGAAAAGCTGTTTTTT. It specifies CASSQDLVGHTEKLFF.

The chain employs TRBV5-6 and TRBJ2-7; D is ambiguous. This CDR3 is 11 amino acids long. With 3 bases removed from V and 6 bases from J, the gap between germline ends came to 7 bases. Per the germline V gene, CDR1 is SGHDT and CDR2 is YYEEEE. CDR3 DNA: TGTGCCAGCAGCTCCCACCTCGAGCAGTACTTC. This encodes CASSSHLEQYF.

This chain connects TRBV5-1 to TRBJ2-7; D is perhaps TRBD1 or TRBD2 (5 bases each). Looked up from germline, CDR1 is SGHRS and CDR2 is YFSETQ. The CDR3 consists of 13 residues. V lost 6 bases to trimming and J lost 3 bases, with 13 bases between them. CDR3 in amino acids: CASMPVGGYEQYF. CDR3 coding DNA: TGCGCCAGCATGCCGGTTGGGGGCTACGAGCAGTACTTC.

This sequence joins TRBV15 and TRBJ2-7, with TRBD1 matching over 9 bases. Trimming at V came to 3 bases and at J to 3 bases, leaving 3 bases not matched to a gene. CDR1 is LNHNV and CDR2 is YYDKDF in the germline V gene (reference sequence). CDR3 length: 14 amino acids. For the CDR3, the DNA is TGTGCCACCAGCAGGGACAGGGGCTACTACGAGCAGTACTTC. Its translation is CATSRDRGYYEQYF.

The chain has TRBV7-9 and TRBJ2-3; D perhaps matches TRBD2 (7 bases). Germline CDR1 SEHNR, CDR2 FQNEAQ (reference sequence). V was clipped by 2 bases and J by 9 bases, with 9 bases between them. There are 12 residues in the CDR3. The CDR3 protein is CASSLWGGTQYF. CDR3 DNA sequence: TGTGCCAGCAGCTTATGGGGGGGCACGCAGTATTTT.

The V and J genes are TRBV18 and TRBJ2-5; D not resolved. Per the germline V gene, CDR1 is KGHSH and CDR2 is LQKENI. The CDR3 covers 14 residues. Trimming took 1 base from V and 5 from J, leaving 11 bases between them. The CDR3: CASSPQASWETQYF. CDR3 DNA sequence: TGTGCCAGCTCACCACAGGCTAGTTGGGAGACCCAGTACTTC. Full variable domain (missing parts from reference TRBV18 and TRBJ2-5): NAGVMQNPRHLVRRRGQEARLRCSPMKGHSHVYWYRQLPEEGLKFMVYLQKENIIDESGMPKERFSAEFPKEGPSILRIQQVVRGDSAAYFCASSPQASWETQYFGPGTRLLVL.

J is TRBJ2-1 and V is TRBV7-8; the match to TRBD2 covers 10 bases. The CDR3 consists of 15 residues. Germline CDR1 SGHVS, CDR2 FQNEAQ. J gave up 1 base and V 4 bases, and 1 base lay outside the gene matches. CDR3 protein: CASSSLAGSYNEQFF. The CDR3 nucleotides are TGTGCCAGCAGCTCACTAGCGGGGTCCTACAATGAGCAGTTCTTC.

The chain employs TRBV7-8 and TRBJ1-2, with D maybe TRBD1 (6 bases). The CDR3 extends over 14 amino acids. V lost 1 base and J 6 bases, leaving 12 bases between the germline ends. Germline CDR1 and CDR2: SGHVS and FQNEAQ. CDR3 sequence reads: CASSLDPGANGYTF. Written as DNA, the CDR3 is TGTGCCAGCAGCTTAGATCCGGGGGCCAATGGCTACACCTTC.

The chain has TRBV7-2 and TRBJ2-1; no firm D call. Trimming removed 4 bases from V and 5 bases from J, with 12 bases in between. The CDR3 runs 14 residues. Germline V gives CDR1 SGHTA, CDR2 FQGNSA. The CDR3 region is CASSSGRANNEQFF. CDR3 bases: TGTGCCAGCAGCTCTGGAAGGGCCAACAATGAGCAGTTCTTC. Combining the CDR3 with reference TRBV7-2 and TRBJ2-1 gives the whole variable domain GAGVSQSPSNKVTEKGKDVELRCDPISGHTALYWYRQSLGQGLEFLIYFQGNSAPDKSGLPSDRFSAERTGGSVSTLTIQRTQQEDSAVYLCASSSGRANNEQFFGPGTRLTVL.

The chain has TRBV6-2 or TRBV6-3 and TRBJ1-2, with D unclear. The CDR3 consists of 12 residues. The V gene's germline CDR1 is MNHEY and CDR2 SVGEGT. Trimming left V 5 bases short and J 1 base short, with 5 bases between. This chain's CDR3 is CASSEGNYGYTF. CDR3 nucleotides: TGTGCCAGCAGTGAGGGTAACTATGGCTACACCTTC.